A selection of T cell receptor beta chains follows, all from one sample in a study of identical twins. TCRdb re-derived calls from the 5' RACE reads in MiXCR, one entry per CDR3 protein. The table has 200,000 to 300,000 distinct CDR3 sequences, roughly 10% seen once. Source material: memory T cells sorted from blood. The receptors here all came from a man aged 50-59 years in good health. Each CDR3 is given with its conserved first and last residue.

>20|TRBJ2-5|TRBV4-3
CASSQEYVITPEGVQETQYF
>10|TRBJ2-5|TRBV2
CASRLKGEDF
>15|TRBJ2-1|TRBV6-2/TRBV6-3
CASREAGGQYNEQFF
>13|TRBJ2-7|TRBV6-2/TRBV6-3
CASRPGAGDEQYF
>14|TRBJ2-3|TRBV3-1
CASSHTGATDTQYF
>13|TRBJ2-3|TRBV20-1
CSAEGTGQYTQYF
>15|TRBJ1-2|TRBV3-1
CASSQGLRQDYGYTF
>15|TRBJ1-1|TRBV14
CASSQDPGMNTEAFF
>14|TRBJ1-4|TRBV4-3
CASSPSAGNEKLFF
>15|TRBJ2-7|TRBV5-1
CASSLTSGATYEQYF
>20|TRBJ2-6|TRBV18
CASSPQPPQGTRSGANVLTF
>12|TRBJ2-3|TRBV12-3/TRBV12-4
CASRLSENTQYF
>15|TRBJ2-3|TRBV19
CASSIVHFTTDTQYF
>13|TRBJ1-1|TRBV9
CASSPYAEAEAFF
>14|TRBJ1-2|TRBV10-1
CASSDTGTNYGYTF
>15|TRBJ2-3|TRBV7-2
CASSLGGLAGGTQYF
>18|TRBJ2-7|TRBV20-1
CSARDHLTSGSSGGEQYF
>14|TRBJ1-6|TRBV7-2
CASSSRDITGGVHF
>15|TRBJ2-2|TRBV6-1
CASTQGGGRAGELFF
>16|TRBJ1-3|TRBV4-1
CASSQVGSHSGNTIYF
>14|TRBJ1-2|TRBV12-3/TRBV12-4
CASSPDVVNGGYTF
>14|TRBJ2-7|TRBV20-1
CSARDRDRLYEQYF
>14|TRBJ1-1|TRBV3-1
CASSLGQGALGAFF
>19|TRBJ2-7|TRBV5-6
CASSLTSGRRDFSVYEQYF
>14|TRBJ2-7|TRBV6-1
CASSPQRSVYEQYF
>17|TRBJ2-2|TRBV7-2
CASSLVAGGSNTGELFF
>17|TRBJ2-3|TRBV20-1
CSASPTLLAGGTDTQYF
>17|TRBJ1-6|TRBV11-2
CASSFITLRGLNSPLHF
>11|TRBJ2-1|TRBV29-1
CSGRIAQEQFF
>13|TRBJ2-7|TRBV12-3/TRBV12-4
CASSSDTLWGQYF
>17|TRBJ2-6|TRBV27
CATMGGGALSGANVLTF
>16|TRBJ2-3|TRBV30
CAWSDWRGDLIYTQYF
>14|TRBJ2-5|TRBV20-1
CSAELGARGETQYF